The 12 T cell receptor beta chains in this list originate from one sample, sequenced in a study of identical twins' blood T cells. TCRdb used MiXCR to reprocess the 5' RACE reads, holding one entry per CDR3 protein. This sample carries fewer than 450,000 distinct CDR3 sequences, 28% of them seen once, and the ten largest clones take around 5.6%. The sample consisted of PBMCs. The receptors were gathered from a woman aged 18 to 55 in good health.

The chain carries TRBV20-1 and TRBJ1-5; perhaps TRBD1 as D (6 bases). With 8 bases removed from V and 1 base from J, the gap between germline ends came to 15 bases. CDR3 length: 14 amino acids. CDR1 is DFQATT and CDR2 is SNEGSKA in the germline V gene (reference sequence). CDR3 in DNA: TGCAGTACCCTTTCAGGGGACAGCAATCAGCCCCAGCATTTT. It is translated as CSTLSGDSNQPQHF.

The sample holds many counts of this clonotype. The chain joins TRBV10-1 to TRBJ1-2, with D uncertain. Germline V gene lookup returns CDR1 WNHNN and CDR2 SYGVQD (reference sequence). The CDR3 sequence is 8 residues long. V was pared by 9 bases and J by 9 bases, with 5 bases between. CDR3 residues: CARRSYTF. CDR3 nucleotide sequence: TGCGCCAGGCGCAGCTACACCTTC.

This clonotype was counted ten times or more. The chain has TRBV29-1 and TRBJ1-1, with 7 bases that match TRBD1. Germline V gene lookup returns CDR1 SQVTM and CDR2 ANQGSEA. J was trimmed by 3 bases and V by 4 bases; bases with no gene match: 5. The CDR3 contains 13 residues. The CDR3 DNA reads TGCAGCGTTGCTGGACAGGTGGACACTGAAGCTTTCTTT. Its translation: CSVAGQVDTEAFF.

This clonotype has ten or more counts. The chain links TRBV5-1 to TRBJ1-4, with D tentatively TRBD1 (5 bases). Trimming took 4 bases from V and 6 from J, leaving 13 bases between them. This CDR3 is 14 amino acids long. Germline assignment: CDR1 SGHRS and CDR2 YFSETQ. The CDR3 here is CASSMGRYDEKLFF. The CDR3 DNA reads TGCGCCAGCAGCATGGGGCGATACGATGAAAAACTGTTTTTT.

This clonotype was counted a few times. The chain employs TRBV19 and TRBJ2-1; TRBD1 agrees at 10 bases. In germline, CDR1 is LNHDA, CDR2 SQIVND (reference sequence). J gave up 16 bases and V 4 bases, and 13 bases lay outside the gene matches. This CDR3 region has 14 residues. In DNA, the CDR3 is TGTGCCAGTAGTACGCGGCCGGGGACAGGGGTAAAATTCTTC. Translated: CASSTRPGTGVKFF.

A word on this clonotype: Since a much larger clone is just one base distant, this may be a read error. This chain links TRBV29-1 with TRBJ1-1, with D perhaps TRBD1 (5 bases). CDR3 length equals 18 residues. Germline V gene sequence: CDR1 SQVTM, CDR2 ANQGSEA. Trimming took off 8 bases at V and 4 bases at J, with 32 bases between the two ends. CDR3 coding DNA: TGCAGCCCACCACAAGGGAGAGTGGGCGGACCGGGGGGCACTGAAGCTTTCTTT. Translating it yields CSPPQGRVGGPGGTEAFF. Drawing the rest from reference TRBV29-1 and TRBJ1-1, the complete variable domain is SAVISQKPSRDICQRGTSLTIQCQVDSQVTMMFWYRQQPGQSLTLIATANQGSEATYESGFVIDKFPISRPNLTFSTLTVSNMSPEDSSIYLCSPPQGRVGGPGGTEAFFGQGTRLTVV.

The CDR3 nucleotides are TGTGCCAGCAGTCCCCCCCAGAGAGGGAACACTGAAGCTTTCTTT. Translating it yields CASSPPQRGNTEAFF. The chain uses TRBV25-1 and TRBJ1-1; D gene uncertain. Trimming stripped 5 bases from V and 1 base from J, with 14 bases between. CDR1 is MGHDK, CDR2 SYGVNS, per germline. The CDR3 runs to 15 residues.

Concerning this clonotype itself: A much larger clonotype is one base distant, so this may be a read error. The chain is built from TRBV5-1 and TRBJ1-6; D gene uncertain. The CDR3 sequence is 17 residues long. Germline CDR1 reads SGHRS; CDR2 reads YFSETQ. The CDR3 DNA reads as TGCGCCGGCAGCACCGATGCGACCCTCTGGGGTATTTCACCCCTCCACTTT. Protein: CAGSTDATLWGISPLHF.

The chain employs TRBV5-1 and TRBJ2-3; 9 positions match TRBD1. Germline V gene sequence: CDR1 SGHRS, CDR2 YFSETQ. Trimming cost V 5 bases and J 3 bases; bases outside gene matches: 10. The CDR3 extends over 16 amino acids. CDR3 in amino acids: CASRPAKGQGTDTQYF. The CDR3 bases are TGCGCCAGCAGACCTGCAAAGGGACAGGGAACAGATACGCAGTATTTT.

The chain joins TRBV11-2 to TRBJ1-2; D is unresolved. Germline CDR1 is SGHAT and CDR2 is FQNNGV. The length of the CDR3 is 15 residues. V gave up 5 bases and J gave up 0 bases, with 13 bases separating them. CDR3 DNA sequence: TGTGCCAGCAGCGCCCAAGGGTTAGCTAACTATGGCTACACCTTC. This sequence encodes CASSAQGLANYGYTF.

In the case of this clonotype: A much more abundant neighbour one base away suggests this may be a read error. This sequence joins TRBV29-1 and TRBJ1-2; no definite D call. CDR1 is SQVTM, CDR2 ANQGSEA, per germline. The V and J ends lost 8 bases and 3 bases respectively, with 4 bases between them. CDR3 size: 9 residues. CDR3 in DNA: TGCAGCTGGGACTATGGCTACACCTTC. Translation gives CSWDYGYTF.

This clonotype was counted at least ten times. V is TRBV29-1 and J is TRBJ1-2; D might be TRBD1 (6 bases). The CDR3 is made up of 12 amino acids. CDR1 is SQVTM, CDR2 ANQGSEA, per germline. V dropped 3 bases and J dropped 3 bases, with 8 bases sitting between them. Here the CDR3 DNA reads TGCAGCGTTGAGGACAGAGACTATGGCTACACCTTC. Its translation: CSVEDRDYGYTF.